The 31 T cell receptor beta chains listed next were all sequenced from one sample in a study of identical twins. TCRdb recomputed calls from the 5' RACE reads with MiXCR, one row per CDR3 protein. Of approximately 1.8 million distinct CDR3 sequences listed, about 31% are singletons. The sequenced material came from cord blood. The origin of the receptors is a newborn girl in good health.

This clonotype occurred once. The genes are TRBV19 and TRBJ1-5; D might be TRBD1 (6 bases). V was cut by 3 bases and J by 2 bases, with 11 bases left in between. Germline loops: CDR1 LNHDA, CDR2 SQIVND (reference sequence). The CDR3 loop spans 15 amino acids. DNA for the CDR3: TGTGCCAGTAGTATGACAGGAGGACGCAATCAGCCCCAGCATTTT. This sequence encodes CASSMTGGRNQPQHF.

This rearrangement joins TRBV20-1 to TRBJ1-2; D possibly corresponds to TRBD1 (5 bases). V lost 0 bases and J 4 bases, leaving 12 bases between the germline ends. The CDR3 runs to 14 residues. The germline V gene has CDR1 DFQATT and CDR2 SNEGSKA (reference sequence). CDR3 amino acids: CSARDYRDFYGYTF. DNA of the CDR3: TGCAGTGCTAGAGATTACCGGGACTTCTATGGCTACACCTTC.

V usage is TRBV27 and J usage is TRBJ1-5; tentatively, D is TRBD1 (6 bases). Deletions cut 5 bases from V and 1 base from J, with 15 bases between. Germline V gene lookup returns CDR1 MNHEY and CDR2 SMNVEV (reference sequence). CDR3 length equals 16 residues. The CDR3, as DNA: TGTGCCAGCAGTCGCCTGGGGGCGCGGAGCAATCAGCCCCAGCATTTT. Translated: CASSRLGARSNQPQHF.

J is TRBJ2-5 and V is TRBV28, with TRBD2 identical over 8 bases. This CDR3 is built from 16 residues. Trimming took 5 bases from V and 11 from J; bases not matched to a gene: 19. In germline, CDR1 is MDHEN, CDR2 SYDVKM. As DNA, the CDR3 is TGTGCCAGCAGTCCCGGGTCCGGGAGGGCGTACAATGAGCAGTACTTC. Translation gives CASSPGSGRAYNEQYF.

The chain joins TRBV12-3 or TRBV12-4 to TRBJ2-7; TRBD2 matches at 7 bases. Losses at the gene ends were 6 bases for V and 4 bases for J; bases not matched to a gene: 9. The CDR3 length is 14 residues. The CDR3 region is CASSLDGRKYEQYF. In DNA, the CDR3 is TGTGCCAGCAGCCTAGACGGGAGGAAGTACGAGCAGTACTTC.

A note on this clonotype: This may stem from a read error, because a much larger clone lies one nucleotide away. This chain links TRBV6-5 with TRBJ2-1; TRBD1 agrees at 7 bases. The CDR3 is 13 residues long. Trimming removed 6 bases from V and 10 bases from J; junction bases left unmatched: 9. Germline V lookup: CDR1 MNHEY, CDR2 SVGAGI. CDR3 amino acids: CASRRDRVHEQFF. CDR3 bases: TGTGCCAGCAGGAGAGACAGGGTCCACGAGCAGTTCTTC.

This clonotype was observed a few times. V is TRBV4-2 and J is TRBJ1-5, with 10 bases that match TRBD1. Trimming at V came to 3 bases and at J to 6 bases, leaving 2 bases not matched to a gene. The CDR3 runs 14 residues. Germline assignment: CDR1 LGHNA and CDR2 YNFKEQ. The CDR3 spells CASSQRTGGQPQHF. The CDR3, as DNA: TGTGCCAGCAGCCAGAGGACAGGGGGTCAGCCCCAGCATTTT.

The rearrangement links TRBV12-3 or TRBV12-4 to TRBJ2-7; the match to TRBD1 covers 7 bases. The V gene end was trimmed by 0 bases and the J gene end by 1 base; junction bases not matched to a gene: 3. This CDR3 spans 15 amino acids. The CDR3 bases are TGTGCCAGCAGTTTAGCGGACAGGCTATCCTACGAGCAGTACTTC. This encodes CASSLADRLSYEQYF.

The genes are TRBV4-2 and TRBJ2-1; D gene unclear. This CDR3 is 13 amino acids long. The ends were cut back, 3 bases at V and 8 bases at J, with 11 bases in the middle. Germline V CDR1 and CDR2: LGHNA, YNFKEQ. For the CDR3, the DNA is TGTGCCAGCAGCCACCGAGGTATAGATGAGCAGTTCTTC. This sequence encodes CASSHRGIDEQFF.

The chain is built from TRBV18 and TRBJ2-1; 11 bases fit TRBD1. With 3 bases clipped from V and 7 bases from J, the junction kept 5 bases outside the gene matches. The germline V gene encodes CDR1 KGHSH and CDR2 LQKENI. The CDR3 runs to 15 residues. The CDR3 here is CASSPVDRGRNEQFF. Written as DNA, the CDR3 is TGTGCCAGCTCACCTGTGGACAGGGGGCGAAATGAGCAGTTCTTC.

This clonotype was counted between two and nine times. The genes are TRBV29-1 and TRBJ2-5; 8 nucleotides line up with TRBD1. Germline V CDR1 and CDR2: SQVTM, ANQGSEA. V lost 1 base, J lost 4 bases, and 17 bases stayed unmatched. The CDR3 consists of 18 residues. CDR3 DNA: TGCAGCGTTGAAGCTTCTCGGGTGATGACAGGGGAAGTAGAGACCCAGTACTTC. As protein: CSVEASRVMTGEVETQYF.

A few counts support this clonotype. The chain has TRBV19 and TRBJ2-1; D not resolved. V shed 1 base and J shed 0 bases, with 7 bases lying between them. The CDR3 is made up of 15 amino acids. The germline V gene encodes CDR1 LNHDA and CDR2 SQIVND (reference sequence). The CDR3 DNA reads as TGTGCCAGTAGTATAGTTTCCGTCTCCTACAATGAGCAGTTCTTC. This gives the protein CASSIVSVSYNEQFF.

This chain uses TRBV14 with TRBJ1-6, with TRBD1 as a possible D gene (5 bases). Germline V gives CDR1 SGHDN, CDR2 FVKESK. Trimming removed 4 bases from V and 10 bases from J, with 11 bases in between. The CDR3 runs to 13 residues. The CDR3 is CASSRVGRSPLHF. The CDR3 bases are TGTGCCAGCAGCCGAGTGGGACGGTCACCCCTCCACTTT.

This clonotype was observed a few times. J is TRBJ2-7 and V is TRBV29-1; a weak D match, TRBD1 (6 bases). Looked up from germline, CDR1 is SQVTM and CDR2 is ANQGSEA. The CDR3 extends over 13 amino acids. V gave up 6 bases and J gave up 2 bases, with 14 bases separating them. CDR3 sequence reads: CSVVPGQTYEQYF. CDR3 DNA sequence: TGCAGCGTCGTACCTGGACAGACCTACGAGCAGTACTTC.

This clonotype was counted ten times or more. The gene calls are TRBV12-3 or TRBV12-4 and TRBJ2-3; TRBD2 is a possible D gene (6 bases). The CDR3 loop spans 15 amino acids. The ends were cut back, 6 bases at V and 5 bases at J, with 18 bases in the middle. The CDR3, as DNA: TGTGCCAGCAGAGCGGGCCGCGGCTCGATAGATACGCAGTATTTT. Its protein is CASRAGRGSIDTQYF.

The chain has TRBV5-6 and TRBJ1-2; tentative D call: TRBD1 (5 bases). Between the trimmed V and J ends, which lost 4 bases and 7 bases, there was a span of 14 bases. Per germline, CDR1 SGHDT and CDR2 YYEEEE. The CDR3 contains 13 residues. CDR3 coding DNA: TGTGCCAGCAGCCTAGGGGTTAATCTTGGCTACACCTTC. Translation gives CASSLGVNLGYTF.

A single count supports this clonotype. Germline is not matched at one junction end, which may reflect a read error. The CDR3 coding sequence is TGCAGTGCTGGAGATTTAGGACAGGGACCTGAAGCTTTCTTT. As protein: CSAGDLGQGPEAFF. V and J are TRBV20-1 and TRBJ1-1; 8 bases line up with TRBD1. The CDR3 is made up of 14 amino acids. Germline CDR1 reads DFQATT; CDR2 reads SNEGSKA (reference sequence).

This clonotype was seen only a few times. The chain uses TRBV2 and TRBJ2-4, with 11 bases identical to TRBD2. Germline CDR1 reads SNHLY; CDR2 reads FYNNEI. V lost 6 bases, J lost 13 bases, and 11 bases stayed unmatched. The CDR3 is made up of 14 amino acids. The CDR3 here is CASRTSGAQRGQYF. The CDR3 nucleotides are TGTGCCAGCAGGACTAGCGGGGCTCAAAGAGGCCAGTACTTC.

The table lists this clonotype with a few counts. The rearrangement joins TRBV4-1 to TRBJ1-2; D uncertain. The CDR3 covers 14 residues. The V and J ends lost 0 bases and 5 bases respectively, with 10 bases between them. Germline CDR1 and CDR2: MGHRA and YSYEKL. The CDR3 nucleotides are TGCGCCAGCAGCCAAGATTCCCCCCTTTATGGCTACACCTTC. This gives the protein CASSQDSPLYGYTF.

The chain combines TRBV5-1 with TRBJ2-1; tentatively, D is TRBD1 or TRBD2 (5 bases each). Between the trimmed V and J ends, which lost 1 base and 10 bases, there was a span of 21 bases. This CDR3 is built from 16 residues. Germline V gene sequence: CDR1 SGHRS, CDR2 YFSETQ. This chain's CDR3 is CASSLSTGTLSYEQFF. CDR3 DNA: TGCGCCAGCAGCTTGAGCACCGGGACCCTCTCCTACGAGCAGTTCTTC. The variable domain in full, completed from reference TRBV5-1 and TRBJ2-1, reads KAGVTQTPRYLIKTRGQQVTLSCSPISGHRSVSWYQQTPGQGLQFLFEYFSETQRNKGNFPGRFSGRQFSNSRSEMNVSTLELGDSALYLCASSLSTGTLSYEQFFGPGTRLTVL.

The rearrangement uses TRBV29-1 and TRBJ2-3; no clear D. The CDR3 extends over 12 amino acids. V gave up 4 bases and J gave up 2 bases, with 7 bases separating them. Germline V gene lookup returns CDR1 SQVTM and CDR2 ANQGSEA. The CDR3 loop is CSVGLYTDTQYF. For the CDR3, the DNA is TGCAGCGTTGGATTGTACACAGATACGCAGTATTTT.

The rearrangement links TRBV2 to TRBJ1-1; D unresolved. The CDR3 totals 14 residues. CDR1 and CDR2 (germline): SNHLY, FYNNEI. The V gene lost 4 bases and the J gene lost 0 bases, with 9 bases spanning the gap. The CDR3: CASSVRGLNTEAFF. In nucleotides, the CDR3 is TGTGCCAGCAGTGTTCGGGGTCTGAACACTGAAGCTTTCTTT.

The chain joins TRBV28 to TRBJ2-1; TRBD2 aligns across 9 bases. Germline CDR1 is MDHEN and CDR2 is SYDVKM. The V gene end was trimmed by 3 bases and the J gene end by 2 bases; junction bases not matched to a gene: 11. This CDR3 has 18 amino acids. CDR3 residues: CASSFLDRLAGTYNEQFF. In DNA, the CDR3 is TGTGCCAGCAGTTTCCTGGACCGCCTAGCGGGAACCTACAATGAGCAGTTCTTC.

This clonotype was observed a few times. The chain links TRBV20-1 to TRBJ1-2, with 9 bases fitting TRBD1. J lost 5 bases, V lost 4 bases, and 11 bases had no gene match. The germline V gene encodes CDR1 DFQATT and CDR2 SNEGSKA (reference sequence). The CDR3 length is 15 residues. The CDR3 region has the DNA TGCAGTGCTACCCATCCCAACAGGGGGCGATATGGCTACACCTTC. It specifies CSATHPNRGRYGYTF.

The chain joins TRBV10-3 to TRBJ2-7; maybe TRBD1 (6 bases). The CDR3 contains 13 residues. Trimming left V 6 bases short and J 3 bases short, with 12 bases between. The germline V gene has CDR1 ENHRY and CDR2 SYGVKD. Here the CDR3 DNA reads TGTGCCATCAGCCGAGGACAGAGCTACGAGCAGTACTTC. Amino acids: CAISRGQSYEQYF.

This clonotype was seen only a few times. V and J are TRBV11-1 and TRBJ2-7; the D gene could be TRBD1 or TRBD2 (5 bases each). Looked up from germline, CDR1 is SGHAT and CDR2 is FQDESV (reference sequence). This CDR3 has 14 residues. Trimming took 3 bases from V and 8 from J, leaving 17 bases between them. CDR3 sequence: CASSLGPPRVQQYF. CDR3 sequence (DNA): TGTGCCAGCAGCTTGGGACCCCCAAGAGTCCAGCAGTACTTC.

The V call is TRBV6-2 or TRBV6-3, the J call TRBJ2-5, with TRBD2 matching 10 bases. The V segment lost 2 bases and the J segment 11 bases; nucleotides outside the gene matches: 20. Germline values: CDR1 MNHEY, CDR2 SVGEGT. The CDR3 extends over 18 amino acids. The CDR3 loop reads CASSYLKGLAIAENEQYF. DNA of the CDR3: TGTGCCAGCAGTTACCTAAAGGGACTAGCGATAGCTGAAAATGAGCAGTACTTC.

As to this clonotype: One end of the junction fails to match germline, which may point to a read error. The chain employs TRBV20-1 and TRBJ2-5; 9 bases are a match to TRBD2. Gene TRBJ2-7 matches the end of the DNA better, so the J call may be wrong. Germline V gene sequence: CDR1 DFQATT, CDR2 SNEGSKA (reference sequence). This CDR3 has 16 residues. CDR3 amino acids: CCAPRVEREAPYEQYF. The CDR3 DNA reads TGCTGTGCCCCAAGGGTGGAGCGGGAGGCCCCCTACGAGCAGTACTTC.

This clonotype was counted between two and nine times. The CDR3 loop is CASSPITGLAGYEQYF. Here the CDR3 DNA reads TGCGCCAGCAGCCCGATTACCGGACTAGCGGGATACGAGCAGTACTTC. The gene calls are TRBV4-1 and TRBJ2-7; 12 nucleotides align to TRBD2. Trimming cost V 4 bases and J 4 bases; bases outside gene matches: 8. The CDR3 covers 16 residues. Germline V gives CDR1 MGHRA, CDR2 YSYEKL.

This clonotype has a handful of counts. This rearrangement joins TRBV6-2 or TRBV6-3 to TRBJ2-7; D not certain. V dropped 2 bases and J dropped 7 bases, with 12 bases sitting between them. Germline V gene sequence: CDR1 MNHEY, CDR2 SVGEGT. The CDR3 totals 13 residues. The CDR3 DNA is TGTGCCAGCAGTTACGGTCAAGCTGGGGAGCAGTACTTC. It yields the protein CASSYGQAGEQYF.

This clonotype was seen many times. This chain joins TRBV6-6 and TRBJ1-2; 8 nucleotides match TRBD1. CDR1 and CDR2 (germline): MNHNY, SVGAGI (reference sequence). The CDR3 runs to 16 residues. Unmatched junction bases numbered 4, after V lost 0 bases and J lost 1 base. CDR3 in amino acids: CASSYSGTGLNYGYTF. The CDR3 nucleotides read TGTGCCAGCAGTTACTCCGGGACAGGCCTTAACTATGGCTACACCTTC.